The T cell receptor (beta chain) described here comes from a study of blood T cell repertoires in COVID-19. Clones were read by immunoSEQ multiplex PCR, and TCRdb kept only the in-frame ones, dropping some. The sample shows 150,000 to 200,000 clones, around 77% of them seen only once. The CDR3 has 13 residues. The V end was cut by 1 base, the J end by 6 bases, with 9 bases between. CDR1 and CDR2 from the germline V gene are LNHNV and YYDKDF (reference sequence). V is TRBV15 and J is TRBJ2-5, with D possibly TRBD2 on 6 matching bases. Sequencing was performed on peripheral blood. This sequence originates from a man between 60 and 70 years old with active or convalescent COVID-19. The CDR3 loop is CATSRGRAQTQYF. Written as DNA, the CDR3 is TGTGCCACCAGCAGAGGGAGGGCCCAGACCCAGTACTTC.